Shown below are 29 T cell receptor beta chains from a single sample sequenced in a study of cytomegalovirus exposure and HLA in healthy donors. PCR used 60 Vbeta primers and 13 Jbeta primers. Clones were sequenced by immunoSEQ multiplex PCR, and TCRdb holds only the in-frame ones, with some missing. Its table records approximately 77,000 clones. Source material: PBMCs. Source of these receptors: a man younger than 45 in good health and CMV-seronegative.

V and J are TRBV6-5 and TRBJ1-2, with 9 bases aligning to TRBD1. With 5 bases clipped from V and 6 bases from J, the junction kept 4 bases outside the gene matches. The V gene's germline CDR1 is MNHEY and CDR2 SVGAGI. CDR3 length equals 13 residues. DNA of the CDR3: TGTGCCAGCAGTGACCGGGACAGGGATGGCTACACCTTC. Its protein is CASSDRDRDGYTF.

This chain joins TRBV6-6 and TRBJ2-5; D remains ambiguous. V was pared by 6 bases and J by 2 bases, with 10 bases between. CDR1 and CDR2 from the germline V gene are MNHNY and SVGAGI (reference sequence). CDR3 length: 13 amino acids. CDR3 nucleotides: TGTGCCAGCAGGAGACTGGTACAAGAGACCCAGTACTTC. Translated: CASRRLVQETQYF.

J is TRBJ2-1 and V is TRBV13, with 8 positions matching TRBD2. J lost 6 bases, V lost 5 bases, and 3 bases had no gene match. CDR1 and CDR2 from the germline V gene are PRHDT and FYEKMQ (reference sequence). The CDR3 totals 13 residues. The CDR3 protein is CASSHGGGNEQFF. The CDR3 DNA reads as TGTGCCAGCAGCCACGGGGGGGGCAATGAGCAGTTCTTC. The whole variable domain, remainder taken from reference TRBV13 and TRBJ2-1, is AAGVIQSPRHLIKEKRETATLKCYPIPRHDTVYWYQQGPGQDPQFLISFYEKMQSDKGSIPDRFSAQQFSDYHSELNMSSLELGDSALYFCASSHGGGNEQFFGPGTRLTVL.

This rearrangement joins TRBV11-2 to TRBJ2-5; 7 bases map to TRBD1. With V trimmed by 3 bases and J by 3 bases, 1 base remained unmatched. The CDR3 contains 13 residues. Germline V lookup: CDR1 SGHAT, CDR2 FQNNGV. The DNA for the CDR3 is TGTGCCAGCAGCTTGGGACAGAAAGAGACCCAGTACTTC. Its protein product is CASSLGQKETQYF.

This chain uses TRBV19 with TRBJ2-6; TRBD2 matches 9 bases. CDR1 and CDR2 from the germline V gene are LNHDA and SQIVND (reference sequence). Trimming at V came to 1 base and at J to 0 bases, leaving 4 bases not matched to a gene. The CDR3 extends over 18 amino acids. CDR3 sequence reads: CASSIASGISSGANVLTF. For the CDR3, the DNA is TGTGCCAGTAGTATAGCTAGCGGGATAAGCTCTGGGGCCAACGTCCTGACTTTC.

This sequence joins TRBV5-1 and TRBJ1-5, with D possibly TRBD1 on 5 matching bases. The CDR3 has 14 residues. Per germline, CDR1 SGHRS and CDR2 YFSETQ. V lost 0 bases and J lost 5, with 9 bases in between. CDR3 sequence (DNA): TGCGCCAGCAGCTTGGAAGGGGAAGATCAGCCCCAGCATTTT. Residues: CASSLEGEDQPQHF. The complete variable domain, with remaining parts taken from reference TRBV5-1 and TRBJ1-5, reads KAGVTQTPRYLIKTRGQQVTLSCSPISGHRSVSWYQQTPGQGLQFLFEYFSETQRNKGNFPGRFSGRQFSNSRSEMNVSTLELGDSALYLCASSLEGEDQPQHFGDGTRLSIL.

This rearrangement joins TRBV25-1 to TRBJ2-7; 7 bases align to TRBD2. The CDR3 consists of 16 residues. Germline values: CDR1 MGHDK, CDR2 SYGVNS. Trimming removed 1 base from V and 3 bases from J; junction bases left unmatched: 9. This CDR3 is CASSEFQWGGDYEQYF. The CDR3 DNA follows: TGTGCCAGCAGTGAATTTCAGTGGGGGGGTGACTACGAGCAGTACTTC.

The chain is built from TRBV11-2 and TRBJ1-6; tentatively, D is TRBD1 (5 bases). The CDR3 has 11 residues. Looked up from germline, CDR1 is SGHAT and CDR2 is FQNNGV. Trimming left V 5 bases short and J 13 bases short, with 9 bases between. In nucleotides, the CDR3 is TGTGCCAGCAGCCAGGGTACCCCCCTCCACTTT. Protein product: CASSQGTPLHF.

The chain employs TRBV5-1 and TRBJ2-5; TRBD2 aligns across 9 bases. Trimming cost V 0 bases and J 0 bases; bases outside gene matches: 6. The CDR3 is made up of 17 amino acids. From germline, CDR1 is SGHRS and CDR2 YFSETQ. The CDR3 here is CASSLGSASGNQETQYF. Written as DNA, the CDR3 is TGCGCCAGCAGCTTGGGGTCGGCTAGCGGGAACCAAGAGACCCAGTACTTC.

The chain recombines TRBV27 with TRBJ2-7; 16 nucleotides match TRBD2. The CDR3 runs 16 residues. Germline lookup yields CDR1 MNHEY and CDR2 SMNVEV (reference sequence). After removal of 5 bases from V and 7 bases from J, the junction contained 8 bases not matched to a gene. The CDR3 DNA follows: TGTGCCAGCAGTCCGGGACTAGCGGGAGGGCCGGGAGAGCAGTACTTC. It encodes CASSPGLAGGPGEQYF.

The CDR3 loop is CASSYDPQGRGTEAFF. The CDR3 DNA reads TGTGCCAGCAGTTACGACCCACAGGGAAGGGGTACTGAAGCTTTCTTT. This chain links TRBV6-5 with TRBJ1-1, with D tentatively TRBD1 (6 bases). CDR1 and CDR2 from the germline V gene are MNHEY and SVGAGI. CDR3 size: 16 residues. Trimming removed 2 bases from V and 5 bases from J, with 18 bases in between.

The J gene is TRBJ1-4, the V gene TRBV5-1; 8 bases fit TRBD1. V shed 4 bases, J shed 3 bases, and the junction held 8 bases outside the gene matches. The CDR3 covers 16 residues. Per germline, CDR1 SGHRS and CDR2 YFSETQ. The CDR3 DNA reads as TGCGCCAGCAGCCTCCAGGGGGCCGGAGCTAATGAAAAACTGTTTTTT. It specifies CASSLQGAGANEKLFF.

This sequence joins TRBV29-1 and TRBJ1-2, with 9 bases lining up with TRBD1. The CDR3 is 12 residues long. Germline loops: CDR1 SQVTM, CDR2 ANQGSEA. J lost 5 bases, V lost 4 bases, and 2 bases had no gene match. In nucleotides, the CDR3 is TGCAGCGTTGGGGGACAGGGATATGGCTACACCTTC. As protein: CSVGGQGYGYTF.

The chain has TRBV9 and TRBJ2-3; D perhaps matches TRBD2 (6 bases). This CDR3 has 15 amino acids. V lost 2 bases and J lost 6, with 16 bases in between. The V gene's germline CDR1 is SGDLS and CDR2 YYNGEE. CDR3 sequence reads: CASSVEGPGGDTQYF. CDR3 nucleotides: TGTGCCAGCAGCGTGGAGGGGCCAGGAGGTGATACGCAGTATTTT.

The rearrangement links TRBV4-3 to TRBJ2-5; the D gene is possibly TRBD1 (5 bases). Germline V gene data show CDR1 as LGHNA and CDR2 as YSLEER. The CDR3 consists of 14 residues. V lost 1 base and J 5 bases, leaving 11 bases between the germline ends. CDR3 in amino acids: CASSQGEGVETQYF. The DNA of the CDR3 is TGCGCCAGCAGCCAAGGGGAAGGGGTTGAGACCCAGTACTTC.

V is TRBV5-4 and J is TRBJ2-5; D perhaps matches TRBD2 (5 bases). Germline V CDR1 and CDR2: SGHNT, YYREEE (reference sequence). V lost 6 bases and J 5 bases, leaving 17 bases between the germline ends. The CDR3 is 14 residues long. The CDR3 here is CASTTGGGRETQYF. The CDR3, as DNA: TGTGCCAGCACCACGGGTGGCGGGCGGGAGACCCAGTACTTC.

The chain uses TRBV5-1 and TRBJ1-1; TRBD1 is a possible D gene (5 bases). The CDR3 has 14 residues. Trimming took 3 bases from V and 5 from J, leaving 14 bases between them. Germline V gene data show CDR1 as SGHRS and CDR2 as YFSETQ. CDR3 sequence (DNA): TGCGCCAGCAGCTCCCTTGGGGGAGGGACTGAAGCTTTCTTT. Encoded protein: CASSSLGGGTEAFF.

The chain employs TRBV6-6 and TRBJ2-1; D unresolved. V was shortened by 7 bases and J by 8 bases, with 15 bases between the two germline ends. Per the germline V gene, CDR1 is MNHNY and CDR2 is SVGAGI (reference sequence). This CDR3 contains 13 residues. The CDR3 DNA follows: TGTGCCAGCACCGAGCATACTATGGATGAGCAGTTCTTC. Its translation is CASTEHTMDEQFF.

The rearrangement joins TRBV15 to TRBJ2-1; D call uncertain. In germline, CDR1 is LNHNV, CDR2 YYDKDF (reference sequence). The CDR3 contains 15 residues. V lost 0 bases, J lost 4 bases, and 10 bases lay in between. CDR3 DNA sequence: TGTGCCACCAGCAGAGAACAGACGTATTACAATGAGCAGTTCTTC. This codes for CATSREQTYYNEQFF.

The chain carries TRBV6-5 and TRBJ2-7; D possibly corresponds to TRBD2 (6 bases). Per the germline V gene, CDR1 is MNHEY and CDR2 is SVGAGI. The length of the CDR3 is 13 residues. Trimming took off 6 bases at V and 2 bases at J, with 11 bases between the two ends. CDR3 sequence reads: CASRRDWAYEQYF. The CDR3 DNA sequence: TGTGCCAGCAGACGGGACTGGGCCTACGAGCAGTACTTC.

This rearrangement joins TRBV28 to TRBJ1-3, with TRBD1 identical over 9 bases. Unmatched junction bases numbered 7, after V lost 7 bases and J lost 3 bases. This CDR3 has 15 residues. The V gene's germline CDR1 is MDHEN and CDR2 SYDVKM. The DNA of the CDR3 is TGTGCCAGCAACTTCAACAGGGGGCTTGGAAACACCATATATTTT. Its translation is CASNFNRGLGNTIYF.

This sequence joins TRBV5-1 and TRBJ2-2, with 8 bases identical to TRBD2. The V gene's germline CDR1 is SGHRS and CDR2 YFSETQ. V shed 4 bases, J shed 4 bases, and the junction held 9 bases outside the gene matches. The CDR3 spans 16 residues. As DNA, the CDR3 is TGCGCCAGCAGCCGTCTTAGCGGGGAGACCACCGGGGAGCTGTTTTTT. This gives the protein CASSRLSGETTGELFF.

The genes are TRBV10-3 and TRBJ1-1, with 8 bases fitting TRBD1. Germline V gene sequence: CDR1 ENHRY, CDR2 SYGVKD. The CDR3 length is 18 residues. With 3 bases clipped from V and 1 base from J, the junction kept 13 bases outside the gene matches. The CDR3 protein is CAISEAVQGAVGNTEAFF. The DNA of the CDR3 is TGTGCCATCAGTGAAGCGGTTCAGGGGGCGGTTGGGAACACTGAAGCTTTCTTT.

The chain links TRBV6-5 to TRBJ1-6, with 7 bases that match TRBD1. V lost 6 bases and J lost 11; bases outside the gene matches: 4. Germline V lookup: CDR1 MNHEY, CDR2 SVGAGI. The CDR3 consists of 12 residues. In DNA form, the CDR3 reads TGTGCCAGCAGCCGCCAGGGGGCACCCCTCCACTTT. Amino acids: CASSRQGAPLHF.

This chain joins TRBV6-5 and TRBJ2-7; no firm D call. Trimming pared 0 bases from V and 1 base from J, leaving 7 bases between. Germline assignment: CDR1 MNHEY and CDR2 SVGAGI. The CDR3 runs 14 residues. The CDR3 region has the DNA TGTGCCAGCAGTTACTCGGGCAGGTCCTACGAGCAGTACTTC. This gives the protein CASSYSGRSYEQYF.

V gene TRBV7-9 combines with J gene TRBJ2-7; a weak D match, TRBD1 (6 bases). This CDR3 region has 12 residues. Germline V lookup: CDR1 SEHNR, CDR2 FQNEAQ (reference sequence). Trimming stripped 4 bases from V and 4 bases from J, with 8 bases between. In DNA form, the CDR3 reads TGTGCCAGCAGCTCCCAGGGGTACGAGCAGTACTTC. Amino acid sequence: CASSSQGYEQYF.

The chain is built from TRBV5-4 and TRBJ1-6, with 7 bases that match TRBD1. Germline CDR1 SGHNT, CDR2 YYREEE (reference sequence). V shed 1 base and J 14 bases; nucleotides not matched to a gene: 9. The CDR3 sequence is 14 residues long. CDR3 sequence reads: CASSLWDSPNSLHF. The CDR3 nucleotides read TGTGCCAGCAGCTTGTGGGACAGTCCGAATTCCCTCCACTTT.

V and J are TRBV4-3 and TRBJ2-2; 7 bases line up with TRBD2. V gave up 4 bases and J gave up 0 bases; unmatched junction bases: 5. The germline CDR1 and CDR2 sequences are LGHNA and YSLEER. This CDR3 has 16 residues. The chain's CDR3 is CASSLSAGPNTGELFF. CDR3 DNA: TGCGCCAGCAGCCTATCAGCGGGGCCGAACACCGGGGAGCTGTTTTTT.

The V call is TRBV30, the J call TRBJ2-7, with D possibly TRBD1 on 6 matching bases. This CDR3 has 12 amino acids. Trimming cost V 5 bases and J 5 bases, with 13 bases left between them. CDR1 and CDR2 (germline): GTSNPN, SVGIG (reference sequence). The CDR3 protein is CAWGGRVHEQYF. Written as DNA, the CDR3 is TGTGCCTGGGGGGGCAGGGTTCACGAGCAGTACTTC.